The T cell receptor (beta chain) under discussion was sequenced for a study of blood T cell repertoires in COVID-19. Study in general: The United States, Italy and Spain were the sources of the acute and convalescent COVID-19 samples. T cells, B-cell-depleted T cells, or PBMCs supplied cDNA or gDNA.

Original analysis: Reference gene primer amplification yielded estimated nucleated cell counts. The method was immunoSEQ multiplex PCR; TCRdb's version includes in-frame clones alone and lacks a portion of them. The V and J calls and clone size are taken from that table; D and trimming were inferred from the DNA. Of under 200,000 clones listed, under 85% are singletons. CDR3 length: 12 amino acids. V was clipped by 5 bases and J by 6 bases, with 11 bases between them. CDR1 and CDR2 from the germline V gene are LGHDT and YNNKEL (reference sequence). The source is a man in his sixties who had recovered from COVID-19. V usage is TRBV3-1 (or the pseudogene TRBV3-2) and J usage is TRBJ2-7, with D unclear. The sequencing input was peripheral blood. This CDR3 is CASSFVPGEQYF. The CDR3 coding sequence is TGTGCCAGCAGCTTCGTCCCCGGCGAGCAGTACTTC.